This is a list of T cell receptor beta chains from one sample in a study of blood T cell repertoires in COVID-19. Libraries were prepared by immunoSEQ multiplex PCR; TCRdb keeps only in-frame clonotypes and omits some of them. Found here are 200,000 to 250,000 clones, roughly 88% of them singletons; the top ten hold around 2%. Sequenced: PBMCs or T cells enriched from blood (not recorded which). The receptors derive from a woman aged 45-65 years who had recovered from COVID-19. Each CDR3 is given with its conserved first and last residue. The order of the fields is clone size, D gene, V gene, J gene, CDR3 protein, CDR3 DNA. The D gene is left open where the match is weak. Rows give clone size only sometimes, using once, few, many, or a class for an expanded clone.

abundance: -
d_gene: -
v_gene: TRBV6-1
j_gene: TRBJ2-3
CDR3aa: CASSELASADTQYF
CDR3nt: TGTGCCAGCAGTGAGCTTGCAAGCGCAGATACGCAGTATTTT

abundance: -
d_gene: -
v_gene: TRBV24-1
j_gene: TRBJ2-1
CDR3aa: CATSDFGLGYNEQFF
CDR3nt: TGTGCCACCAGTGATTTCGGCCTAGGCTACAATGAGCAGTTCTTC

abundance: -
d_gene: -
v_gene: TRBV9
j_gene: TRBJ2-5
CDR3aa: CASSVGVYQETQYF
CDR3nt: TGTGCCAGCAGCGTAGGAGTGTACCAAGAGACCCAGTACTTC

abundance: -
d_gene: -
v_gene: TRBV6-6
j_gene: TRBJ2-7
CDR3aa: CASSYSAVNYEQYF
CDR3nt: TGTGCCAGCAGTTACTCGGCAGTGAACTACGAGCAGTACTTC

abundance: -
d_gene: TRBD1
v_gene: TRBV5-5
j_gene: TRBJ1-2
CDR3aa: CASSLTGGGYGYTF
CDR3nt: TGTGCCAGCAGCTTGACAGGGGGCGGCTATGGCTACACCTTC

abundance: -
d_gene: TRBD2
v_gene: TRBV18
j_gene: TRBJ2-1
CDR3aa: CASSPQFDIAGNEQFF
CDR3nt: TGTGCCAGCTCACCACAATTCGATATAGCGGGAAATGAGCAGTTCTTC

abundance: -
d_gene: -
v_gene: TRBV6-5
j_gene: TRBJ1-5
CDR3aa: CASKSWEQSNQPQHF
CDR3nt: TGTGCCAGCAAATCTTGGGAGCAGTCCAATCAGCCCCAGCATTTT

abundance: once
d_gene: TRBD2
v_gene: TRBV11-3
j_gene: TRBJ2-1
CDR3aa: CASREPGLAGGSNEQFF
CDR3nt: TGTGCCAGCAGGGAACCGGGACTAGCGGGGGGGAGCAATGAGCAGTTCTTC

abundance: -
d_gene: TRBD1
v_gene: TRBV30
j_gene: TRBJ1-4
CDR3aa: CAWRYRGQGAFNEKLFF
CDR3nt: TGTGCCTGGAGATATCGCGGACAGGGAGCCTTTAATGAAAAACTGTTTTTT

abundance: -
d_gene: TRBD1
v_gene: TRBV29-1
j_gene: TRBJ1-2
CDR3aa: CSHRTGNGYTF
CDR3nt: TGCAGCCACCGGACAGGGAATGGCTACACCTTC

abundance: few
d_gene: TRBD1
v_gene: TRBV4-1
j_gene: TRBJ1-1
CDR3aa: CASSQEWQGDGAFF
CDR3nt: TGCGCCAGCAGCCAAGAATGGCAGGGGGATGGAGCTTTCTTT

abundance: -
d_gene: -
v_gene: TRBV5-4
j_gene: TRBJ1-2
CDR3aa: CASSRTANYGYTF
CDR3nt: TGTGCCAGCAGCCGGACAGCTAACTATGGCTACACCTTC

abundance: once
d_gene: -
v_gene: TRBV7-2
j_gene: TRBJ1-2
CDR3aa: CASSVDSLYGYTF
CDR3nt: TGTGCCAGCAGCGTGGACAGCCTATATGGCTACACCTTC

abundance: -
d_gene: TRBD1
v_gene: TRBV24-1
j_gene: TRBJ2-7
CDR3aa: CATSDRDRSYEQYF
CDR3nt: TGTGCCACCAGTGACCGGGACAGGTCCTACGAGCAGTACTTC

abundance: -
d_gene: TRBD1
v_gene: TRBV4-1
j_gene: TRBJ1-1
CDR3aa: CASSQPTGALNTEAFF
CDR3nt: TGCGCCAGCAGCCAACCGACAGGGGCCCTGAACACTGAAGCTTTCTTT

abundance: -
d_gene: -
v_gene: TRBV20-1
j_gene: TRBJ1-2
CDR3aa: CSAGPRAGYTF
CDR3nt: TGCAGTGCTGGACCCAGGGCGGGCTACACCTTC

abundance: -
d_gene: -
v_gene: TRBV7-2
j_gene: TRBJ2-3
CDR3aa: CASSLRARGSTDTQYF
CDR3nt: TGTGCCAGCAGCTTAAGGGCCAGGGGATCCACAGATACGCAGTATTTT

abundance: -
d_gene: -
v_gene: TRBV30
j_gene: TRBJ2-3
CDR3aa: CAWSRGGLDTDTQYF
CDR3nt: TGTGCCTGGAGCAGGGGCGGTCTAGACACAGATACGCAGTATTTT

abundance: -
d_gene: TRBD1
v_gene: TRBV7-9
j_gene: TRBJ1-1
CDR3aa: CASSAGTGKKQAFF
CDR3nt: TGTGCCAGCAGCGCCGGGACAGGGAAGAAGCAAGCTTTCTTT

abundance: -
d_gene: -
v_gene: TRBV5-6
j_gene: TRBJ1-1
CDR3aa: CASIQGARNTEAFF
CDR3nt: TGTGCCAGCATCCAAGGGGCTCGGAACACTGAAGCTTTCTTT

abundance: -
d_gene: TRBD1
v_gene: TRBV24-1
j_gene: TRBJ2-1
CDR3aa: CATSDLDRGYNEQFF
CDR3nt: TGTGCCACCAGTGATTTGGACAGGGGCTACAATGAGCAGTTCTTC

abundance: once
d_gene: -
v_gene: TRBV20-1
j_gene: TRBJ1-2
CDR3aa: CSASAFEGYTF
CDR3nt: TGCAGTGCTAGTGCCTTTGAGGGCTACACCTTC

abundance: -
d_gene: -
v_gene: TRBV4-1
j_gene: TRBJ1-6
CDR3aa: CASSQVHGRLDSPLHF
CDR3nt: TGCGCCAGCAGCCAAGTTCACGGTAGATTGGATTCACCCCTCCACTTT

abundance: -
d_gene: -
v_gene: TRBV28
j_gene: TRBJ2-4
CDR3aa: CASSFASRVKNIQYF
CDR3nt: TGTGCCAGCAGTTTCGCATCTCGAGTCAAAAACATTCAGTACTTC

abundance: -
d_gene: -
v_gene: TRBV28
j_gene: TRBJ2-7
CDR3aa: CASSLFSESSYEQYF
CDR3nt: TGTGCCAGCAGTTTATTTTCGGAGAGCTCCTACGAGCAGTACTTC

abundance: -
d_gene: TRBD2
v_gene: TRBV29-1
j_gene: TRBJ2-1
CDR3aa: CSSGQGWASGRAGNEQFF
CDR3nt: TGCAGCTCCGGACAGGGCTGGGCTAGCGGGAGGGCGGGCAATGAGCAGTTCTTC

abundance: -
d_gene: -
v_gene: TRBV24-1
j_gene: TRBJ2-1
CDR3aa: CATSDAATRYEQFF
CDR3nt: TGTGCCACCAGTGATGCGGCCACGAGGTATGAGCAGTTCTTC

abundance: -
d_gene: -
v_gene: TRBV7-9
j_gene: TRBJ2-5
CDR3aa: CASSLAALGTQYF
CDR3nt: TGTGCCAGCAGCTTGGCGGCATTAGGGACCCAGTACTTC

abundance: -
d_gene: TRBD1
v_gene: TRBV25-1
j_gene: TRBJ1-3
CDR3aa: CASSEPSGQSSGNTIYF
CDR3nt: TGTGCCAGCAGTGAACCGTCGGGACAGAGCTCTGGAAACACCATATATTTT

abundance: -
d_gene: TRBD2
v_gene: TRBV10-3
j_gene: TRBJ2-7
CDR3aa: CAIRDPGLALDEQYF
CDR3nt: TGTGCCATCAGAGACCCGGGACTAGCCTTGGACGAGCAGTACTTC

abundance: -
d_gene: TRBD1
v_gene: TRBV15
j_gene: TRBJ2-7
CDR3aa: CATSPDRGLPYEQYF
CDR3nt: TGTGCCACCAGCCCAGACAGGGGGCTGCCCTACGAGCAGTACTTC

abundance: -
d_gene: -
v_gene: TRBV10-3
j_gene: TRBJ2-1
CDR3aa: CAASATSSYNEQFF
CDR3nt: TGTGCCGCGAGCGCGACTAGCTCCTACAATGAGCAGTTCTTC

abundance: -
d_gene: TRBD2
v_gene: TRBV2
j_gene: TRBJ2-7
CDR3aa: CAAQKTSPHEQYF
CDR3nt: TGTGCCGCCCAAAAGACTAGCCCACACGAGCAGTACTTC

abundance: -
d_gene: -
v_gene: TRBV5-6
j_gene: TRBJ2-3
CDR3aa: CASSLVDRARDTQYF
CDR3nt: TGTGCCAGCAGCTTAGTGGACAGAGCAAGGGATACGCAGTATTTT

abundance: -
d_gene: TRBD2
v_gene: TRBV7-2
j_gene: TRBJ2-1
CDR3aa: CASSSWTSSNEQFF
CDR3nt: TGTGCCAGCAGCTCATGGACTAGCAGCAATGAGCAGTTCTTC

abundance: -
d_gene: -
v_gene: TRBV5-5
j_gene: TRBJ1-6
CDR3aa: CASSPTRGQGLSYNSPLHF
CDR3nt: TGTGCCAGCAGCCCTACGAGAGGGCAAGGCCTCTCCTATAATTCACCCCTCCACTTT

abundance: -
d_gene: -
v_gene: TRBV18
j_gene: TRBJ1-5
CDR3aa: CASSPPNRARNQPQHF
CDR3nt: TGTGCCAGCTCACCACCGAACAGGGCCCGTAATCAGCCCCAGCATTTT

abundance: -
d_gene: TRBD1
v_gene: TRBV4-1
j_gene: TRBJ1-2
CDR3aa: CASSPGQGFEDYTF
CDR3nt: TGCGCCAGCAGCCCAGGACAGGGTTTCGAGGACTACACCTTC

abundance: -
d_gene: TRBD2
v_gene: TRBV7-8
j_gene: TRBJ2-1
CDR3aa: CASSFGTSGGFYNEQFF
CDR3nt: TGTGCCAGCAGCTTTGGGACTAGCGGGGGGTTTTACAATGAGCAGTTCTTC

abundance: -
d_gene: TRBD1
v_gene: TRBV5-5
j_gene: TRBJ1-1
CDR3aa: CASSLTSQGMTEAFF
CDR3nt: TGTGCCAGCAGCTTAACATCACAGGGGATGACTGAAGCTTTCTTT